The entry below gives a single T cell receptor beta chain sequence along with its context. Antigen specificity is unknown. Some clones are missing from TCRdb's copy, which holds only in-frame ones; the method was immunoSEQ multiplex PCR. The table includes tens of thousands of clones, under 80% detected once. The data were obtained in a study of a mutant IDH1 vaccine in newly diagnosed glioma. Findings and caveats of the study: Overall, 90% to 95% of patients had vaccine-induced immune responses.

Germline V lookup: CDR1 MNHNS, CDR2 SASEGT. The CDR3 has 14 amino acids. V lost 8 bases, J lost 8 bases, and 18 bases lay in between. Time point meaning: week 23, last vaccination. Vaccinated patients received 300 ug of mutant IDH1 20-mer peptide per dose, with topical imiquimod. The sample here was PBMCs, taken from a glioma patient whose treatment included an IDH1 peptide vaccine. The sequence was collected from a man aged 50-59 years with glioma. The chain couples TRBV6-1 to TRBJ1-4, with D maybe TRBD1 (5 bases). CDR3 loop: CASGVWGVDEKLFF. In nucleotides, the CDR3 is TGTGCCAGCGGAGTTTGGGGGGTAGACGAAAAACTGTTTTTT.